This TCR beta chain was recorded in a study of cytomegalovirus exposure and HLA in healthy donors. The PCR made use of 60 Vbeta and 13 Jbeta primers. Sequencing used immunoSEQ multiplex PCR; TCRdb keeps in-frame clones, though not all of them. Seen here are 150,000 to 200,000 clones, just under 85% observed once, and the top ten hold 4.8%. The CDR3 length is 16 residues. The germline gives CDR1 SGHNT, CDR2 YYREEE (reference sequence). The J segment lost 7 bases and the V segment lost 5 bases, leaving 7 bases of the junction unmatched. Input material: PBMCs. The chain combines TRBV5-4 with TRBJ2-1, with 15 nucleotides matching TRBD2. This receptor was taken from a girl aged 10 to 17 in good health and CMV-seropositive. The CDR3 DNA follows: TGTGCCAGCAGGCGGACTAGCGGGGGGGCCCGTAATGAGCAGTTCTTC. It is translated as CASRRTSGGARNEQFF.